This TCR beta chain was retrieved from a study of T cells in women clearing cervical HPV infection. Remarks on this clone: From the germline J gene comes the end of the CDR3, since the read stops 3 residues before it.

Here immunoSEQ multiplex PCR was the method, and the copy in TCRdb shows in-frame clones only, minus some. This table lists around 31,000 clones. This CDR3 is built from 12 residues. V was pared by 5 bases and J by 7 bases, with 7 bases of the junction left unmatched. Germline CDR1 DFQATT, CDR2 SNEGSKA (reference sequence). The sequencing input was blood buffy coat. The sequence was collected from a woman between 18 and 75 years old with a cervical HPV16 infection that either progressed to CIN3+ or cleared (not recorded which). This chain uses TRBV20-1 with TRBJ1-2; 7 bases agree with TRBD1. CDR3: CSAPSGGSGYTF. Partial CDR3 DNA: TGCAGTGCTCCTTCAGGGGGTAGTGGC.